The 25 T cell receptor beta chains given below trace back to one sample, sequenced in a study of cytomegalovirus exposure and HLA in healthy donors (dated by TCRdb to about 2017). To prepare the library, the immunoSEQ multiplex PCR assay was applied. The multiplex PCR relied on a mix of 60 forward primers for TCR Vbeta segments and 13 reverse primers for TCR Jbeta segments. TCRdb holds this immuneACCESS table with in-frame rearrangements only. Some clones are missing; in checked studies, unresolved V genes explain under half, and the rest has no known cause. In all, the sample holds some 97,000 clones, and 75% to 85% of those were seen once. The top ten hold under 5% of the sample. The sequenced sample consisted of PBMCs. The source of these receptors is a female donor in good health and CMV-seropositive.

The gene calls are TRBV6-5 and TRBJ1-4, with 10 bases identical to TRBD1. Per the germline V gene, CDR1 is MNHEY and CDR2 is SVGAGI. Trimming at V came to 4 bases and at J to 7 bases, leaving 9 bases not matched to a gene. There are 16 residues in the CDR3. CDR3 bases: TGTGCCAGCAGTTCCCGAAAGACAGGGGGCGTTGAAAAACTGTTTTTT. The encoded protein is CASSSRKTGGVEKLFF.

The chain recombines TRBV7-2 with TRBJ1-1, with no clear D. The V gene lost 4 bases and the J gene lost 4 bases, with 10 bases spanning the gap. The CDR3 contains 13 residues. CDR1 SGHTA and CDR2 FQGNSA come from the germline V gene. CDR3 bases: TGTGCCAGCAGCTCGGGGTTTAGCACTGAAGCTTTCTTT. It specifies CASSSGFSTEAFF.

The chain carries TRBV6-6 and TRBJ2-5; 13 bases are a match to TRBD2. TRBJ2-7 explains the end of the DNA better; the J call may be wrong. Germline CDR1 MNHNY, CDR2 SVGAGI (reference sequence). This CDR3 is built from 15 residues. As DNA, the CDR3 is TGTGCCAGCAGTTCCCGGACTAGCGGGAGCTACGAGCAGTACTTC. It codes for CASSSRTSGSYEQYF.

CDR3: CASSQRDQSHNEQFF. The CDR3 DNA sequence: TGCGCCAGCAGCCAACGGGATCAAAGCCACAATGAGCAGTTCTTC. The chain employs TRBV4-1 and TRBJ2-1; D perhaps matches TRBD2 (5 bases). Germline V gene data show CDR1 as MGHRA and CDR2 as YSYEKL. The CDR3 loop spans 15 amino acids. The ends were cut back, 2 bases at V and 5 bases at J, with 13 bases in the middle.

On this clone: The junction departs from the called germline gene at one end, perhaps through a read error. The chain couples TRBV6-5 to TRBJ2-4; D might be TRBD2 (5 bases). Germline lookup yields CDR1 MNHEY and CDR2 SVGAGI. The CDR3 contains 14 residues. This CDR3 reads CASVSSLAKNSQYF. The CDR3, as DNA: TGTGCCAGCGTTTCAAGTCTAGCCAAAAACAGTCAGTACTTC.

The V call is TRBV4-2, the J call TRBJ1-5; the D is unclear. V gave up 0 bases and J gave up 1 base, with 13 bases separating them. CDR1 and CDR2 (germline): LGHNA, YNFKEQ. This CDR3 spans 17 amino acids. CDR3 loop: CASSQDPTGASNQPQHF. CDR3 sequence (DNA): TGTGCCAGCAGCCAAGATCCGACGGGAGCGAGCAATCAGCCCCAGCATTTT.

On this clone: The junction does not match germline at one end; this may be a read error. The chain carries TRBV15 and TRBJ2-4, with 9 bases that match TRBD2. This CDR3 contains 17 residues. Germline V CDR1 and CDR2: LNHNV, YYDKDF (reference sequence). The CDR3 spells CATSRESASGMQNSQYF. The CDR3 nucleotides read TGTGCCACCAGCAGAGAATCGGCTAGCGGGATGCAAAACAGTCAGTACTTC.

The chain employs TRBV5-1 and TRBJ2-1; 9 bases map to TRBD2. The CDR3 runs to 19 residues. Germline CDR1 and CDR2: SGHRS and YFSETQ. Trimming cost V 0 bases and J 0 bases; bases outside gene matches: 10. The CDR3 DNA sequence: TGCGCCAGCAGCTTGGTTCAGGGACTAGCTCGAAGCTCCTACAATGAGCAGTTCTTC. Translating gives CASSLVQGLARSSYNEQFF.

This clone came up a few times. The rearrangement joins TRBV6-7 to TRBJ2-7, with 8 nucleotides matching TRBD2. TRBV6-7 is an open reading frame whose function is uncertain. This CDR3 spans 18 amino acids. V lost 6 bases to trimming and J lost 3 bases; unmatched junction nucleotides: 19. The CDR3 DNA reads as TGTGCCAGCAGCCTCTCGGGGGGGGGCGAGGGCGCTGGCTACGAGCAGTACTTC. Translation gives CASSLSGGGEGAGYEQYF.

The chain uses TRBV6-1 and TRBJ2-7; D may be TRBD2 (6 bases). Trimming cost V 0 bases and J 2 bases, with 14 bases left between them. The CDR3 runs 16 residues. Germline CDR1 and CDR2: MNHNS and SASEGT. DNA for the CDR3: TGTGCCAGCAGTGAAGCTTGGGCTAGCGCCACCTACGAGCAGTACTTC. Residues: CASSEAWASATYEQYF.

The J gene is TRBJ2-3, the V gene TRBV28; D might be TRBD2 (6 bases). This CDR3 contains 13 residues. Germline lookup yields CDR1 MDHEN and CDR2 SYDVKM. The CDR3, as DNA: TGTGCTATCCTCGGGGCCCTGCGGGGTACGCAGTATTTT. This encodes CAILGALRGTQYF.

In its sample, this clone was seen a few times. CDR3 nucleotides: TGTGCCAGCACCTCGGGACTCTTGGAGACCCAGTACTTC. Translating gives CASTSGLLETQYF. The chain has TRBV7-9 and TRBJ2-5; tentatively, D is TRBD2 (6 bases). This CDR3 spans 13 amino acids. Deletions cut 7 bases from V and 5 bases from J, with 14 bases between. Per the germline V gene, CDR1 is SEHNR and CDR2 is FQNEAQ (reference sequence).

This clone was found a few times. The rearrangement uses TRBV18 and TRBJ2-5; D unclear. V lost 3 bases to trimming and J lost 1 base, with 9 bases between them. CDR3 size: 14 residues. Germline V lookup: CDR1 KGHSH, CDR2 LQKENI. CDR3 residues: CASSPSSGQETQYF. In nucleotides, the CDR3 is TGTGCCAGCTCACCCTCCTCGGGCCAAGAGACCCAGTACTTC.

The chain's CDR3 is CASSETGDGYTF. CDR3 DNA sequence: TGTGCCAGCAGTGAGACAGGGGATGGCTACACCTTC. The chain uses TRBV6-5 and TRBJ1-2, with TRBD1 matching 8 bases. Trimming cost V 5 bases and J 6 bases; bases outside gene matches: 2. The germline V gene has CDR1 MNHEY and CDR2 SVGAGI. This CDR3 comprises 12 residues.

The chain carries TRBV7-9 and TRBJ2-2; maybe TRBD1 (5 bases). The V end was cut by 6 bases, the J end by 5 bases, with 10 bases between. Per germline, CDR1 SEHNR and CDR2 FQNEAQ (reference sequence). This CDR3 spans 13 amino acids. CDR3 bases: TGTGCCAGCAGACGACAGTTGACCGGGGAGCTGTTTTTT. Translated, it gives CASRRQLTGELFF.

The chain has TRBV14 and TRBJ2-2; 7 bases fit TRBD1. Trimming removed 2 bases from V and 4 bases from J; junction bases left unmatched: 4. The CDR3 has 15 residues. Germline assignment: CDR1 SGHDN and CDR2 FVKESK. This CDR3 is CASSQSGGSTGELFF. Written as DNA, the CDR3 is TGTGCCAGCAGCCAATCAGGGGGTAGCACCGGGGAGCTGTTTTTT. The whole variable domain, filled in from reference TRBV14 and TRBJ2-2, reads EAGVTQFPSHSVIEKGQTVTLRCDPISGHDNLYWYRRVMGKEIKFLLHFVKESKQDESGMPNNRFLAERTGGTYSTLKVQPAELEDSGVYFCASSQSGGSTGELFFGEGSRLTVL.

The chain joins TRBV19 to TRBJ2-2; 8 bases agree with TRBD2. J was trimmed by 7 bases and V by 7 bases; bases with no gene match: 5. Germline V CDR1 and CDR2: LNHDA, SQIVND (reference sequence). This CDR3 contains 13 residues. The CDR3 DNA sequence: TGTGCCAGTACGGGGGGGGCCGGCGGGGAGCTGTTTTTT. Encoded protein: CASTGGAGGELFF.

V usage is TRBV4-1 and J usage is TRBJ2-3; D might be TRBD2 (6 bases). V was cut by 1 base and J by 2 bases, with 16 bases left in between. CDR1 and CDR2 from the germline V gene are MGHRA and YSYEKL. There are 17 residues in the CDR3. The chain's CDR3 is CASSQVFGGALTDTQYF. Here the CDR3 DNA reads TGCGCCAGCAGCCAAGTCTTCGGAGGGGCCCTCACAGATACGCAGTATTTT.

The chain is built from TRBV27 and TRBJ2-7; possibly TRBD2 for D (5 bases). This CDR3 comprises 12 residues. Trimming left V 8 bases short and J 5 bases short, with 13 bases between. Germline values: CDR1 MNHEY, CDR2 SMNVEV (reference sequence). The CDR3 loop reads CASWEFGNEQYF. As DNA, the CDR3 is TGTGCCAGCTGGGAGTTCGGGAACGAGCAGTACTTC.

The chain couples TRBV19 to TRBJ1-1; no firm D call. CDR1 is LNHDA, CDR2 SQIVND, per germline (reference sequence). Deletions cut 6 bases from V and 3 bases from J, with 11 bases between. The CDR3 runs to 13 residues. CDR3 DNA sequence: TGTGCCAGTAGGCCGGGATGGGACACTGAAGCTTTCTTT. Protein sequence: CASRPGWDTEAFF.

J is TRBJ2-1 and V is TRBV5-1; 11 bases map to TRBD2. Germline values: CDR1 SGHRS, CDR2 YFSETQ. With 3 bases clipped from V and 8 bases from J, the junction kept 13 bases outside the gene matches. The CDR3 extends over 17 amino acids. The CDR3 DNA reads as TGCGCCAGCAGCTCCGGACTAGCGGGCACCCCAGCGGATGAGCAGTTCTTC. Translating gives CASSSGLAGTPADEQFF.

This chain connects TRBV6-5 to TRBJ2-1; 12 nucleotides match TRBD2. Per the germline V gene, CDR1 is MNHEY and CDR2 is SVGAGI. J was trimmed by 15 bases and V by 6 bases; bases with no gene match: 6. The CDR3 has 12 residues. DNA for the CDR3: TGTGCCAGCAGAACGACTAGCGGGGGACCGTTCTTC. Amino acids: CASRTTSGGPFF.

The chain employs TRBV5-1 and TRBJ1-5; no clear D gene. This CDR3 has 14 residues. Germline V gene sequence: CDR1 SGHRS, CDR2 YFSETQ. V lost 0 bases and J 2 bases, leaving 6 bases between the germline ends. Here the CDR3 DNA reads TGCGCCAGCAGCTTGGCTCCGGGCAATCAGCCCCAGCATTTT. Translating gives CASSLAPGNQPQHF.

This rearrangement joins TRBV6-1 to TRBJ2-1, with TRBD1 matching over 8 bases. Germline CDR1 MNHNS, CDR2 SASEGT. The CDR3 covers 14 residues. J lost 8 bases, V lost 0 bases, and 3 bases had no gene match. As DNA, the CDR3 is TGTGCCAGCAGTGAAGCCGGCAGGGGGCATGAGCAGTTCTTC. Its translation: CASSEAGRGHEQFF.

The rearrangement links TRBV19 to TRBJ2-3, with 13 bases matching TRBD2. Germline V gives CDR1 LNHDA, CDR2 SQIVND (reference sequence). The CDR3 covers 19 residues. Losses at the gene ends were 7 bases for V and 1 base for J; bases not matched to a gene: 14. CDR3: CASTPGLAGSVVGTDTQYF. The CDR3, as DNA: TGTGCCAGTACCCCGGGACTAGCGGGGTCCGTAGTCGGCACAGATACGCAGTATTTT.